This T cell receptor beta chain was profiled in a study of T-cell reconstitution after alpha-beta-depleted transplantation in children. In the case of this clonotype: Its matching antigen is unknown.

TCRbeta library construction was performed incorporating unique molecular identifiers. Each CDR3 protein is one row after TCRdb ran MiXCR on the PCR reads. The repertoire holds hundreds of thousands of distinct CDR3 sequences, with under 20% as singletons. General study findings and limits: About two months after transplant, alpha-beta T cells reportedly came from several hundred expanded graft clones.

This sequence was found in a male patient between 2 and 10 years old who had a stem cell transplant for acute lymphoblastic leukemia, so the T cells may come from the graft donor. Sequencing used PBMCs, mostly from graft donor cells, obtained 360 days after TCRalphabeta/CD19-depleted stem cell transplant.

For the CDR3, the DNA is TGTGCCAGCAGCTTACATGGATACGCCGGAGAGACCCAGTACTTC. Residues: CASSLHGYAGETQYF. The chain carries TRBV7-3 and TRBJ2-5; D is ambiguous. V shed 2 bases and J shed 4 bases, with 14 bases lying between them. The CDR3 runs to 15 residues. CDR1 and CDR2 (germline): SGHTA, FQGTGA.